The 6 T cell receptor beta chains presented below share a single source sample, sequenced in a study of identical twins. TCRdb passed the 5' RACE reads through MiXCR, listing each CDR3 protein once. The sample shows 300,000 or so distinct CDR3 sequences, 8.5% to 9.5% of them seen only once. The same sample was also used in a study of yellow fever vaccine responses in identical twins.

Sequenced material: CD8+ T cells sorted from blood. The receptors originated from a woman aged 18 to 35 in good health.

CDR3 coding DNA: TGTGCCAGCAGTTCCCTCCCGGGACTAGCGTTTCAAGAGACCCAGTACTTC. Translated: CASSSLPGLAFQETQYF. This sequence joins TRBV28 and TRBJ2-5; 10 bases are shared with TRBD2. Trimming removed 4 bases from V and 2 bases from J; junction bases left unmatched: 10. The CDR3 covers 17 residues. Per germline, CDR1 MDHEN and CDR2 SYDVKM.

This clonotype was recorded many times. The chain employs TRBV7-9 and TRBJ1-2; a possible D gene is TRBD1 (6 bases). V shed 0 bases and J shed 6 bases, with 8 bases lying between them. The germline CDR1 and CDR2 sequences are SEHNR and FQNEAQ (reference sequence). The CDR3 length is 13 residues. The CDR3 loop is CASSLASGDGYTF. The DNA of the CDR3 is TGTGCCAGCAGCTTAGCATCAGGGGATGGCTACACCTTC.

The rearrangement links TRBV4-2 to TRBJ2-7, with TRBD2 identical over 10 bases. Trimming removed 0 bases from V and 6 bases from J; junction bases left unmatched: 8. The CDR3 spans 16 residues. Germline V gene data show CDR1 as LGHNA and CDR2 as YNFKEQ. CDR3 DNA sequence: TGTGCCAGCAGCCAAGAATGGGAAGCGGGAGGGAGCGAGCAGTACTTC. This gives the protein CASSQEWEAGGSEQYF.

This clonotype was detected only a few times. The chain is built from TRBV7-8 and TRBJ2-3; 10 nucleotides match TRBD2. The CDR3 is 16 amino acids. V shed 5 bases, J shed 5 bases, and the junction held 10 bases outside the gene matches. Germline CDR1 SGHVS, CDR2 FQNEAQ. The CDR3 spells CASSGPGTSDVDTQYF. For the CDR3, the DNA is TGTGCCAGCAGCGGGCCCGGGACTAGCGATGTAGATACGCAGTATTTT.

The chain couples TRBV28 to TRBJ2-1; the D gene is possibly TRBD2 (5 bases). CDR1 and CDR2 from the germline V gene are MDHEN and SYDVKM. Deletions cut 5 bases from V and 8 bases from J, with 13 bases between. This CDR3 region has 13 residues. CDR3 amino acids: CASSLLGFHEQFF. For the CDR3, the DNA is TGTGCCAGCAGTCTACTAGGCTTCCATGAGCAGTTCTTC.

This clonotype was counted many times. CDR3 nucleotides: TGTGCCAGCAGCATCTACCTAGCGGGAGGGCCTCAAGGATACGAGCAGTACTTC. It is translated as CASSIYLAGGPQGYEQYF. The J gene is TRBJ2-7, the V gene TRBV11-2, with 12 bases lining up with TRBD2. The CDR3 has 18 residues. V lost 5 bases, J lost 4 bases, and 15 bases stayed unmatched. Germline V CDR1 and CDR2: SGHAT, FQNNGV.